Below, 14 T cell receptor beta chains from the same sample are listed, as sequenced in a study of T cells in Graves' hyperthyroidism and ophthalmopathy. Authors of the study amplified TCR beta CDR3 regions from RNA transcripts. A set of HTBI primers served as the primers for a first-round RT-PCR of the TCR CDR3. TCRdb redid the calling of the multiplex PCR reads with MiXCR, one entry per CDR3 protein. The sample carries over 500,000 distinct CDR3 sequences, about 16% recorded once. Sequencing used blood. The receptor set was obtained from a woman aged 30 to 39 with Graves' ophthalmopathy.

The J gene is TRBJ2-7, the V gene TRBV6-1, with 10 bases matching TRBD2. V shed 8 bases, J shed 2 bases, and the junction held 9 bases outside the gene matches. CDR1 MNHNS and CDR2 SASEGT come from the germline V gene. CDR3 length: 15 amino acids. The CDR3 nucleotides read TGTGCCAGCCTTTACGGACTAGCGGAGACCTACGAGCAGTACTTC. Its translation: CASLYGLAETYEQYF.

This clonotype came up a few times. The chain recombines TRBV6-1 with TRBJ2-2, with TRBD2 as a possible D gene (6 bases). The V end was cut by 8 bases, the J end by 3 bases, with 10 bases between. Germline CDR1 is MNHNS and CDR2 is SASEGT. This CDR3 is 13 amino acids long. The CDR3 sequence is CASSEGHTGELFF. In DNA form, the CDR3 reads TGTGCCAGCTCGGAGGGTCACACCGGGGAGCTGTTTTTT.

This clonotype was seen once. Since a much larger clone is just one base distant, this may be a read error. The chain couples TRBV29-1 to TRBJ2-5; maybe TRBD1 (6 bases). This CDR3 contains 12 residues. CDR1 SQVTM and CDR2 ANQGSEA come from the germline V gene. In DNA, the CDR3 is TGCAGCGTTGTAGGACAGCAAGAGACCCAGCACTTC. It specifies CSVVGQQETQHF.

This clonotype was counted at least ten times. CDR3 protein: CSAQGWAGGPTDTQYF. The CDR3 DNA follows: TGCAGTGCCCAAGGTTGGGCGGGAGGGCCCACAGATACGCAGTATTTT. V usage is TRBV20-1 and J usage is TRBJ2-3; TRBD2 matches 9 bases. J was trimmed by 2 bases and V by 6 bases; bases with no gene match: 12. Germline assignment: CDR1 DFQATT and CDR2 SNEGSKA (reference sequence). This CDR3 contains 16 residues.

As regards this clonotype: A much larger clone lies one base from this, so it may be a read error. The J gene is TRBJ2-1, the V gene TRBV28, with 8 nucleotides matching TRBD1. CDR1 is MDHEN, CDR2 SYDVKM, per germline. V dropped 2 bases and J dropped 10; count of bases not matched to a gene: 19. The CDR3 is made up of 18 amino acids. This CDR3 reads CASSLRTGIHGPNYEQFF. Written as DNA, the CDR3 is TGTGCCAGCAGTTTACGGACAGGGATCCATGGCCCAAACTACGAGCAGTTCTTC.

This clonotype was found many times. The genes are TRBV30 and TRBJ2-1; the D gene is possibly TRBD2 (5 bases). Germline V gives CDR1 GTSNPN, CDR2 SVGIG (reference sequence). Trimming left V 0 bases short and J 0 bases short, with 12 bases between. CDR3 length equals 16 residues. The CDR3 DNA sequence: TGTGCCTGGAGTGTACCCTCGGGGAGCTCCTACAATGAGCAGTTCTTC. This gives the protein CAWSVPSGSSYNEQFF.

This clonotype has ten or more counts. The J gene is TRBJ1-1, the V gene TRBV7-3; D unclear. V lost 1 base and J lost 6, with 9 bases in between. Germline V gene sequence: CDR1 SGHTA, CDR2 FQGTGA. This CDR3 spans 13 amino acids. CDR3 region: CASSLNQLAEAFF. The DNA for the CDR3 is TGTGCCAGCAGCTTAAATCAGTTAGCTGAAGCTTTCTTT.

This clonotype has a count of ten or more. The rearrangement uses TRBV28 and TRBJ2-3; no firm D call. Per germline, CDR1 MDHEN and CDR2 SYDVKM. With 6 bases removed from V and 0 bases from J, the gap between germline ends came to 4 bases. The CDR3 has 12 amino acids. The CDR3 DNA follows: TGTGCCAGCAGCGTAAGCACAGATACGCAGTATTTT. Translating gives CASSVSTDTQYF.

V gene TRBV25-1 combines with J gene TRBJ2-7; TRBD1 agrees at 10 bases. Germline V gives CDR1 MGHDK, CDR2 SYGVNS. The V and J ends lost 2 bases and 4 bases, in that order; junction bases with no gene match: 5. This CDR3 region has 15 residues. The CDR3 DNA reads as TGTGCCAGCAGTGAAGAGACAGGGGGCCTATACGAGCAGTACTTC. Amino acid sequence: CASSEETGGLYEQYF.

This rearrangement joins TRBV27 to TRBJ1-1, with D perhaps TRBD1 (5 bases). From germline, CDR1 is MNHEY and CDR2 SMNVEV (reference sequence). The CDR3 loop spans 14 amino acids. Trimming stripped 3 bases from V and 0 bases from J, with 8 bases between. As DNA, the CDR3 is TGTGCCAGCAGTTTCCGACAGATGAACACTGAAGCTTTCTTT. Translated, it gives CASSFRQMNTEAFF.

This clonotype was found many times. This chain joins TRBV14 and TRBJ2-1; 8 bases agree with TRBD1. The CDR3 length is 16 residues. V shed 1 base, J shed 3 bases, and the junction held 5 bases outside the gene matches. CDR1 SGHDN and CDR2 FVKESK come from the germline V gene. The CDR3: CASSQVQGADYNEQFF. The CDR3 nucleotides are TGTGCCAGCAGCCAAGTTCAGGGGGCAGACTACAATGAGCAGTTCTTC.

J is TRBJ2-1 and V is TRBV24-1; D might be TRBD1 (6 bases). This CDR3 contains 15 residues. CDR1 and CDR2 from the germline V gene are KGHDR and SFDVKD. Trimming took off 3 bases at V and 7 bases at J, with 15 bases between the two ends. This CDR3 reads CATSDPPQGPNEQFF. CDR3 bases: TGTGCCACCAGTGATCCCCCACAGGGACCAAATGAGCAGTTCTTC.

This clonotype was observed a handful of times. The gene calls are TRBV5-8 and TRBJ2-7, with D perhaps being TRBD1 or TRBD2 (5 bases each). The V gene lost 0 bases and the J gene lost 2 bases, with 12 bases spanning the gap. Germline V gene data show CDR1 as SGHTS and CDR2 as YDEGEE. The CDR3 loop spans 15 amino acids. The CDR3, as DNA: TGTGCCAGCAGCTTGGTTGGGGGAGCCCCCTACGAGCAGTACTTC. This translates into CASSLVGGAPYEQYF.

The chain carries TRBV27 and TRBJ2-1; no reliable D call. Per germline, CDR1 MNHEY and CDR2 SMNVEV (reference sequence). The V and J ends lost 8 bases and 9 bases respectively, with 8 bases between them. CDR3 length equals 10 residues. CDR3 residues: CASGTIEQFF. The CDR3 nucleotides read TGTGCCAGCGGAACTATTGAGCAGTTCTTC.